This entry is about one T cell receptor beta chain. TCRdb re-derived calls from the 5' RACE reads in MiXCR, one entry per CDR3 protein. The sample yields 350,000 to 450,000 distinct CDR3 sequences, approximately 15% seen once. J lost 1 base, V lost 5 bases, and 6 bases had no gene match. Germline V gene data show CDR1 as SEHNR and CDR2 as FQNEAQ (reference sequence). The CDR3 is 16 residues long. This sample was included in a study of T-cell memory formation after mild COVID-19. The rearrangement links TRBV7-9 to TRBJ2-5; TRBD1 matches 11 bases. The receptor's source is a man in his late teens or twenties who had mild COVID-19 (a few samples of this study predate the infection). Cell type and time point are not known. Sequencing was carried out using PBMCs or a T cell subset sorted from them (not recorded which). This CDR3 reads CASSRTGGSGQETQYF. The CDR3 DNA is TGTGCCAGCAGCCGGACAGGGGGCTCGGGCCAAGAGACCCAGTACTTC.